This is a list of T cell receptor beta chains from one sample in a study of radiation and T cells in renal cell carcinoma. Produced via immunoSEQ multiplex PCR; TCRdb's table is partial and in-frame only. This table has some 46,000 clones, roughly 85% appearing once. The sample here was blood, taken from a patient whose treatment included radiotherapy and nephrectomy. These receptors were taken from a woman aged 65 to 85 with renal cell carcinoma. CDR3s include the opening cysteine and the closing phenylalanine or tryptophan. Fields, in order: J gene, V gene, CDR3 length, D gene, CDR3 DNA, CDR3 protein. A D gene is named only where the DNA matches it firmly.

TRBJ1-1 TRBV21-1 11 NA TGTGCCAGCATCGGACACACTGAAGCTTTCTTT CASIGHTEAFF
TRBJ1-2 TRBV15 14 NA TGTGCCACCAGCTCGGCGGTCATTAACTATGGCTACACCTTC CATSSAVINYGYTF
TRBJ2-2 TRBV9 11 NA TGTGCCAGCAGCGTAGCCGGGGAGCTGTTTTTT CASSVAGELFF
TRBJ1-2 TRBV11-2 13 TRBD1 TGTGCCAGCAGCAGGGACAGGGTCTATGGCTACACCTTC CASSRDRVYGYTF
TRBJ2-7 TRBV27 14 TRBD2 TGTGCCAGCAGTAAAACTAGCGGGGGGTACGAGCAGTACTTC CASSKTSGGYEQYF
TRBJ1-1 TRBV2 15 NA TGTGCCAGCAGTGAAAGGGACCCCTTCGGCACTGAAGCTTTCTTT CASSERDPFGTEAFF
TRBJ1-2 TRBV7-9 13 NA TGTGCCAGCAGCTTAGCACAACAGCATGGCTACACCTTC CASSLAQQHGYTF
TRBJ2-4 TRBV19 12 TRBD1 TGTGCCAGTAGTATCCGGGACAGGGACCTAATCTTC CASSIRDRDLIF
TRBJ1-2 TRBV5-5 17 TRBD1 TGTGCCAGCAACCCCACCTACCCCACTACAGGGGACTATGGCTACACCTTC CASNPTYPTTGDYGYTF
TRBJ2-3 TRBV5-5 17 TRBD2 TGTGCCAGCAGCTTTGCCCGGAAGCGGGAGGCCTCAGATACGCAGTATTTT CASSFARKREASDTQYF
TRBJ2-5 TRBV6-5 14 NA TGTGCCAGCAGAAACCCTCAGAGTCAAGAGACCCAGTACTTC CASRNPQSQETQYF
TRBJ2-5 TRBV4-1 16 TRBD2 TGCGCCAGCAGCCAAGAGGCAGCGGGGGGGTTGGAGACCCAGTACTTC CASSQEAAGGLETQYF
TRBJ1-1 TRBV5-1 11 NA TGCGCCAGCAGCTTGACAGGGGAAGCTTTCTTT CASSLTGEAFF
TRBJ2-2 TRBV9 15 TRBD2 TGTGCCAGCAGTGGCGGGGGGCCGAACACCGGGGAGCTGTTTTTT CASSGGGPNTGELFF
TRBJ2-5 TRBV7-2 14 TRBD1 TGTGCCAGCAGCCCCGGACAGGGTTCGGCGACCCAGTACTTC CASSPGQGSATQYF
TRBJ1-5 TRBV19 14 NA TGTGCCAGTGGGAAAGGGACGAGCAATCAGCCCCAGCATTTT CASGKGTSNQPQHF